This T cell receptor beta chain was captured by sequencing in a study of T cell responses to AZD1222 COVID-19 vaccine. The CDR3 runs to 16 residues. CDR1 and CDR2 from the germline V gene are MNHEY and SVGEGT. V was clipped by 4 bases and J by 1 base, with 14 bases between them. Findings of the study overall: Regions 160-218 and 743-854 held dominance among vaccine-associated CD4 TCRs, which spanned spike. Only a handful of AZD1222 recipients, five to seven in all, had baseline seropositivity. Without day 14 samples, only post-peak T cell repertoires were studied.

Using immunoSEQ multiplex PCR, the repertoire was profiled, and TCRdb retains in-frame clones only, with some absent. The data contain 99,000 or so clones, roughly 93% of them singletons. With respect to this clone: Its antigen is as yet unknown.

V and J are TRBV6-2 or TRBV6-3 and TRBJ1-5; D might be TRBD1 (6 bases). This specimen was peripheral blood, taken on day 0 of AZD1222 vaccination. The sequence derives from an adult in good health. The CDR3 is CASSWVQGVSNQPQHF. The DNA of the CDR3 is TGTGCCAGCAGTTGGGTACAGGGAGTAAGCAATCAGCCCCAGCATTTT.